One sample yielded the 28 T cell receptor beta chains listed below, sequenced in a study of T cell responses to AZD1222 COVID-19 vaccine. Some clones are missing from TCRdb's copy, which holds only in-frame ones; the method was immunoSEQ multiplex PCR. The sample lists some 120,000 clones; 70% to 90% were seen once. The source material was peripheral blood, sampled on day 0 of AZD1222 vaccination. These receptor sequences come from an adult in good health.

The CDR3 bases are TGTGCCAGTAGTATAGATCGGGGGTACTATGGCTACACCTTC. Translation: CASSIDRGYYGYTF. The chain uses TRBV19 and TRBJ1-2; D is possibly TRBD1 (5 bases). This CDR3 comprises 14 residues. V lost 0 bases and J lost 3, with 8 bases in between. Germline CDR1 LNHDA, CDR2 SQIVND (reference sequence).

CDR3 amino acids: CASTGGGNQPQHF. CDR3 nucleotide sequence: TGTGCCAGCACGGGCGGAGGCAATCAGCCCCAGCATTTT. The chain couples TRBV6-6 to TRBJ1-5; D unresolved. The CDR3 runs 13 residues. Per germline, CDR1 MNHNY and CDR2 SVGAGI (reference sequence). V lost 7 bases and J 2 bases, leaving 9 bases between the germline ends.

This clone has only a few counts. Other DNA sequences in this sample translate to the same CDR3. The chain links TRBV4-2 to TRBJ1-2; the D is unclear. Germline values: CDR1 LGHNA, CDR2 YNFKEQ. The CDR3 has 13 residues. V gave up 2 bases and J gave up 2 bases, with 6 bases separating them. This CDR3 reads CASSQKENYGYTF. The CDR3, as DNA: TGTGCCAGCAGCCAAAAGGAGAACTATGGCTACACCTTC.

The rearrangement links TRBV10-3 to TRBJ1-1; no definite D call. Deletions cut 3 bases from V and 5 bases from J, with 13 bases between. The CDR3 extends over 14 amino acids. The germline gives CDR1 ENHRY, CDR2 SYGVKD. CDR3 region: CAISEGPGGTEAFF. In DNA, the CDR3 is TGTGCCATCAGTGAAGGACCCGGAGGTACTGAAGCTTTCTTT.

The table lists this clone with a few counts. The rearrangement links TRBV18 to TRBJ1-5; TRBD1 matches at 7 bases. This CDR3 spans 14 amino acids. The V segment lost 3 bases and the J segment 6 bases; nucleotides outside the gene matches: 5. The germline V gene has CDR1 KGHSH and CDR2 LQKENI. CDR3 protein: CASSPEGGFQPQHF. The CDR3 DNA follows: TGTGCCAGCTCACCTGAAGGGGGCTTTCAGCCCCAGCATTTT.

This clone was found a few times. The V call is TRBV6-2 or TRBV6-3, the J call TRBJ2-7; 8 nucleotides match TRBD2. In germline, CDR1 is MNHEY, CDR2 SVGEGT. The CDR3 spans 14 residues. V shed 0 bases, J shed 5 bases, and the junction held 3 bases outside the gene matches. CDR3 amino acids: CASSYSTSVNEQYF. In nucleotides, the CDR3 is TGTGCCAGCAGTTACTCGACTAGCGTGAACGAGCAGTACTTC.

The V gene is TRBV12-3 or TRBV12-4, the J gene TRBJ2-7; possibly TRBD1 for D (6 bases). The CDR3 runs to 11 residues. Trimming removed 6 bases from V and 6 bases from J, with 9 bases in between. The CDR3 bases are TGTGCCAGCAGGAGGGGGATCGAGCAGTACTTC. The encoded protein is CASRRGIEQYF.

The genes are TRBV7-8 and TRBJ2-5; 9 positions agree with TRBD1. Germline CDR1 reads SGHVS; CDR2 reads FQNEAQ. The CDR3 contains 14 residues. The ends lost 6 bases at V and 7 bases at J; junction bases unmatched: 9. The CDR3 loop reads CASRLGTGHRTQYF. Here the CDR3 DNA reads TGTGCCAGCAGGCTTGGGACAGGGCATCGGACCCAGTACTTC.

This sequence joins TRBV7-2 and TRBJ2-1, with 10 bases lining up with TRBD1. The V segment lost 5 bases and the J segment 8 bases; nucleotides outside the gene matches: 15. Germline V lookup: CDR1 SGHTA, CDR2 FQGNSA. CDR3 length: 17 amino acids. CDR3 region: CASSRGDRGHPSDEQFF. CDR3 in DNA: TGTGCCAGCAGCCGCGGGGACAGGGGCCACCCGTCGGATGAGCAGTTCTTC.

This chain joins TRBV20-1 and TRBJ1-4; 8 positions agree with TRBD1. The junction had 4 bases not matched to a gene; V was cut back by 3 bases and J by 7 bases. The CDR3 has 13 residues. CDR1 DFQATT and CDR2 SNEGSKA come from the germline V gene (reference sequence). CDR3 sequence (DNA): TGCAGTGCTAGTCCCAGGGGGCTTGAAAAACTGTTTTTT. Encoded protein: CSASPRGLEKLFF.

In this sample, this clone turned up a few times. CDR3 loop: CASSHAGELFF. Here the CDR3 DNA reads TGTGCCAGCAGCCACGCCGGGGAGCTGTTTTTT. This chain links TRBV3-1 (or the pseudogene TRBV3-2) with TRBJ2-2, with D uncertain. This CDR3 contains 11 residues. V lost 3 bases, J lost 6 bases, and 2 bases lay in between. CDR1 is LGHDT and CDR2 is YNNKEL in the germline V gene (reference sequence).

This chain joins TRBV5-8 and TRBJ2-3, with 12 positions matching TRBD2. The germline V gene encodes CDR1 SGHTS and CDR2 YDEGEE. The CDR3 spans 15 residues. Losses at the gene ends were 0 bases for V and 7 bases for J; bases not matched to a gene: 3. CDR3 nucleotide sequence: TGTGCCAGCAGCTTGGGACTAGCGGGGGCTAATACGCAGTATTTT. Its translation: CASSLGLAGANTQYF.

The gene calls are TRBV23-1 and TRBJ2-3; 7 bases are shared with TRBD2. TRBV23-1 is known as an ORF, though its function is uncertain. This CDR3 is built from 16 residues. V dropped 4 bases and J dropped 2; count of bases not matched to a gene: 9. The CDR3 loop reads CASSPFGTSDTDTQYF. In nucleotides, the CDR3 is TGCGCCAGCAGTCCCTTTGGCACTAGCGACACAGATACGCAGTATTTT.

V usage is TRBV18 and J usage is TRBJ1-5, with 8 positions matching TRBD1. Germline CDR1 reads KGHSH; CDR2 reads LQKENI. The ends lost 4 bases at V and 6 bases at J; junction bases unmatched: 8. This CDR3 is built from 15 residues. CDR3 residues: CASSRADRAGQPQHF. The CDR3 coding sequence is TGTGCCAGCTCACGAGCGGACAGGGCTGGTCAGCCCCAGCATTTT.

The gene calls are TRBV6-2 or TRBV6-3 and TRBJ2-1, with 9 positions matching TRBD2. Per germline, CDR1 MNHEY and CDR2 SVGEGT. The V segment lost 2 bases and the J segment 3 bases; nucleotides outside the gene matches: 2. CDR3 length: 15 amino acids. CDR3 protein: CASSYGGRGYNEQFF. The CDR3 nucleotides are TGTGCCAGCAGTTACGGCGGGAGGGGCTACAATGAGCAGTTCTTC.

The gene calls are TRBV9 and TRBJ1-1; D not certain. Germline CDR1 SGDLS, CDR2 YYNGEE. The CDR3 covers 13 residues. Deletions cut 3 bases from V and 5 bases from J, with 11 bases between. The CDR3 nucleotides are TGTGCCAGCAGCGCCCAGATTGGGACTGAAGCTTTCTTT. Translating gives CASSAQIGTEAFF. Combining the CDR3 with reference TRBV9 and TRBJ1-1 gives the whole variable domain DSGVTQTPKHLITATGQRVTLRCSPRSGDLSVYWYQQSLDQGLQFLIQYYNGEERAKGNILERFSAQQFPDLHSELNLSSLELGDSALYFCASSAQIGTEAFFGQGTRLTVV.

The V and J genes are TRBV15 and TRBJ1-6, with a weak D call TRBD1 (5 bases). The V gene's germline CDR1 is LNHNV and CDR2 YYDKDF (reference sequence). This CDR3 contains 13 residues. V was clipped by 6 bases and J by 7 bases, with 10 bases between them. The CDR3 protein is CATSDRVNSPLHF. In DNA form, the CDR3 reads TGTGCCACCAGTGACAGAGTCAATTCACCCCTCCACTTT.

The genes are TRBV5-5 and TRBJ2-7; 7 bases align to TRBD2. Germline CDR1 SGHKS, CDR2 YYEKEE (reference sequence). The ends lost 1 base at V and 0 bases at J; junction bases unmatched: 4. CDR3 length: 15 amino acids. The CDR3 here is CASSLPSGYSYEQYF. CDR3 nucleotides: TGTGCCAGCAGCTTGCCTAGCGGTTACTCCTACGAGCAGTACTTC.

The chain carries TRBV5-8 and TRBJ1-1, with unresolved D. This CDR3 is built from 13 residues. The V gene lost 2 bases and the J gene lost 4 bases, with 9 bases spanning the gap. Germline V CDR1 and CDR2: SGHTS, YDEGEE. CDR3 bases: TGTGCCAGCAGCTTTACAGCGTCCACTGAAGCTTTCTTT. Its translation is CASSFTASTEAFF.

The chain couples TRBV7-2 to TRBJ2-7; 7 bases are a match to TRBD1. Germline CDR1 SGHTA, CDR2 FQGNSA. The CDR3 spans 12 residues. J lost 9 bases, V lost 5 bases, and 7 bases had no gene match. The CDR3 region is CASSEDRVRQYF. CDR3 DNA sequence: TGTGCCAGCAGCGAAGACAGGGTCCGGCAGTACTTC.

This rearrangement joins TRBV19 to TRBJ2-5; D not certain. V lost 2 bases, J lost 2 bases, and 12 bases lay in between. Germline assignment: CDR1 LNHDA and CDR2 SQIVND (reference sequence). CDR3 length: 15 amino acids. The CDR3 sequence is CASSISADSQETQYF. DNA for the CDR3: TGTGCCAGTAGTATATCGGCAGACTCACAAGAGACCCAGTACTTC.

The chain uses TRBV6-5 and TRBJ2-4; D is perhaps TRBD2 (6 bases). This CDR3 region has 15 residues. With 5 bases removed from V and 3 bases from J, the gap between germline ends came to 14 bases. Germline V gene sequence: CDR1 MNHEY, CDR2 SVGAGI. The CDR3 DNA sequence: TGTGCCAGCAGTCCCATCGACGGGGGCAAAAACATTCAGTACTTC. Encoded protein: CASSPIDGGKNIQYF.

This clone has more than one count but fewer than ten. The same CDR3 can be traced to other DNA sequences in this sample. The gene calls are TRBV7-3 and TRBJ1-1; D unclear. Germline-derived CDR1 and CDR2 are SGHTA and FQGTGA. The CDR3 is made up of 13 amino acids. V lost 4 bases, J lost 1 base, and 7 bases lay in between. The CDR3 protein is CASSSDSNTEAFF. In DNA form, the CDR3 reads TGTGCCAGCAGCTCGGACTCGAACACTGAAGCTTTCTTT. Filled out from reference TRBV7-3 and TRBJ1-1, the complete variable domain reads GAGVSQTPSNKVTEKGKYVELRCDPISGHTALYWYRQSLGQGPEFLIYFQGTGAADDSGLPNDRFFAVRPEGSVSTLKIQRTERGDSAVYLCASSSDSNTEAFFGQGTRLTVV.

The CDR3 loop reads CASFSGGVETQYF. In DNA form, the CDR3 reads TGTGCCAGCTTCTCGGGGGGCGTAGAGACCCAGTACTTC. This rearrangement joins TRBV6-5 to TRBJ2-5; a weak D match, TRBD2 (7 bases). CDR3 length: 13 amino acids. V lost 8 bases and J lost 4, with 14 bases in between. CDR1 is MNHEY and CDR2 is SVGAGI in the germline V gene.

The chain joins TRBV11-3 to TRBJ1-2, with D perhaps TRBD1 (6 bases). Germline values: CDR1 SGHNT, CDR2 YENEEA. The length of the CDR3 is 13 residues. Trimming removed 5 bases from V and 5 bases from J, with 12 bases in between. CDR3 amino acids: CASSNDRRYGYTF. The CDR3 nucleotides read TGTGCCAGCAGCAATGACAGGCGATATGGCTACACCTTC. The full variable domain, in which reference TRBV11-3 and TRBJ1-2 provide the parts outside the CDR3, is EAGVVQSPRYKIIEKKQPVAFWCNPISGHNTLYWYLQNLGQGPELLIRYENEEAVDDSQLPKDRFSAERLKGVDSTLKIQPAELGDSAVYLCASSNDRRYGYTFGSGTRLTVV.

The chain is built from TRBV6-5 and TRBJ2-7, with a possible D match to TRBD1 (6 bases). Germline V gene lookup returns CDR1 MNHEY and CDR2 SVGAGI. Trimming took off 8 bases at V and 3 bases at J, with 20 bases between the two ends. This CDR3 has 15 amino acids. CDR3 in DNA: TGTGCCAGCCATCCCCTGGACAGCACTCGCTACGAGCAGTACTTC. Its translation is CASHPLDSTRYEQYF.

J is TRBJ2-3 and V is TRBV5-4; D ambiguous. Germline-derived CDR1 and CDR2 are SGHNT and YYREEE (reference sequence). The length of the CDR3 is 11 residues. The V end was cut by 0 bases, the J end by 6 bases, with 2 bases between. This CDR3 reads CASSLADTQYF. The CDR3 DNA reads as TGTGCCAGCAGCTTGGCGGATACGCAGTATTTT.

This clone was detected once. The chain combines TRBV2 with TRBJ1-4; no firm D call. Looked up from germline, CDR1 is SNHLY and CDR2 is FYNNEI. V lost 0 bases and J 15 bases, leaving 11 bases between the germline ends. The CDR3 extends over 12 amino acids. CDR3 nucleotide sequence: TGTGCCAGCAGTGAAGCCGGAGTCGAGGTGTTTTTT. Amino acids: CASSEAGVEVFF.